What follows is one TCR beta chain and its context. This clonotype has only one observation. The target of this receptor is not known. A junction boundary mismatches the germline segment, possibly from a read error. RNA was isolated from bulk unsorted tissue, and RNA quality was assessed with a NanoDrop ND-1000 and an Agilent 2100. Distant non-tumor tissue taken more than 3 cm from the tumor edge was used as the normal lung sample. Donors were newly diagnosed lung cancer patients admitted for thoracic surgery in China between August and November 2014, without prior chemotherapy. The study excluded patients who had received radiotherapy or chemotherapy before or who had another cancer at the same time. Surgical tissue pieces of roughly 1-2.2 cm3 were preserved in RNAlater solution and were kept at -80 degrees C until use. The entry originates in a study of tumor and adjacent non-tumor tissue in lung cancer listed by TCRdb under 2018. Turning to the overall study: The cohort included some twelve adenocarcinoma, a couple of squamous cell carcinoma and 1 small cell lung cancer patients. Ages among the approximately 15 patients ranged from roughly 31 to 76 years, there were approximately ten men and 5 women, and disease was at TNM stage I to III. A total of some 130,000,000 productive TCRbeta reads were generated by sequencing, corresponding to an average of around 4 million reads per sample. The study compared bulk TCRbeta repertoires between lung tumor tissue and matched distant non-tumor lung tissue from fewer than 18 lung cancer patients. TCRbeta CDR3 sequencing was performed on 30 to 35 paired specimens, with one tumor sample and one normal lung sample collected per patient. Beyond this particular receptor, the publication reports: Peripheral blood was not sequenced, so blood TCRbeta repertoires in these lung cancer patients were not examined. Neither the sequencing platform nor unique molecular identifiers are mentioned in the methods. A significantly larger cumulative share of the repertoire was made up by the top 100 clones in normal lung than in tumor tissue. Only approximately 16 patients were included in the cohort, and the need for larger samples and more detailed clinical data was noted by the authors. Significantly higher TCR diversity was found in younger patients, and higher tumor TCR diversity was associated with shorter overall and disease-free survival. Tumor tissue showed significantly greater TCR diversity (inverse Simpson) than normal lung tissue (about 400 vs 150, P = 0.0075, Mann-Whitney U test).

Including the terminal cysteine and phenylalanine, the CDR3 comprises 15 residues. Left in the record is the CDR3 DNA by itself, 45 bases read in frame from the first base. The germline V gene specifies MDHEN as CDR1 and SYDVKM as CDR2. Library construction relied on multiplex PCR. Instrument on record: Illumina HiSeq 2500. TCRbeta libraries were constructed through three rounds of nested PCR with primers (Table S4) according to protocols modified from ARM-PCR. Before sequencing, PCR products of 200-500 bp were excised from the gel and purified with the QIAquick gel extraction kit. Per the authors' processing: Reads were cleaned with Trimmomatic, merged with FLASH into complete CDR3 sequences, and assigned to V(D)J germline segments with MiTCR. Clonal diversity was computed as the inverse Simpson's index with VDJtools. A read counted as productive if the sequence was in-frame and lacked a premature stop codon. TCRdb passed the public sequencing reads through fastp at Q25 and MiXCR, retaining productive beta sequences. Each CDR3 protein gets just one entry, which takes the most common genes and DNA from the rows behind it. TCRdb, not the original authors, processed these V and J calls. Recorded for this sample are fewer than 100,000 distinct CDR3 sequences; around 76% of them occurred a single time. The biggest ten clones account for about a fifth of the sample.

Sequencing was carried out using distant non-tumor lung tissue. Recombination joined TRBV28 with TRBJ2-7; TRBD1 matches 9 bases in the middle. The TCR originated in a woman in her forties or fifties with non-small cell lung cancer. For the CDR3, the sequence is CASSFRQGGYYEQYF. The DNA is as follows: TGTGCCAGTAGTTTCAGACAGGGGGGGTACTACGAGCAGTACTTC. The CDR3 plus the reference TRBV28 and TRBJ2-7 genes for the other parts give the full variable domain: DVKVTQSSRYLVKRTGEKVFLECVQDMDHENMFWYRQDPGLGLRLIYFSYDVKMKEKGDIPEGYSVSREKKERFSLILESASTNQTSMYLCASSFRQGGYYEQYFGPGTRLTVT.